A single sample gave rise to the 22 T cell receptor beta chains below, sequenced in a study of cytomegalovirus exposure and HLA in healthy donors. A multiplex PCR was run with 60 Vbeta primers and 13 Jbeta primers. TCRdb's table, derived via immunoSEQ multiplex PCR, lists solely in-frame clones and lacks some. The sample lists 200,000 to 250,000 clones, around 76% seen once, with 5.4% in the top ten. Sequenced input: PBMCs. The receptors shown here come from a woman in her thirties or forties in good health and CMV-seropositive.

The J gene is TRBJ1-1, the V gene TRBV18; 8 bases line up with TRBD1. J gave up 4 bases and V 0 bases, and 4 bases lay outside the gene matches. The CDR3 sequence is 15 residues long. Per germline, CDR1 KGHSH and CDR2 LQKENI. CDR3 bases: TGTGCCAGCTCACCACCGGGACAGGTCGGCACTGAAGCTTTCTTT. Protein product: CASSPPGQVGTEAFF.

The chain carries TRBV6-5 and TRBJ2-7, with 8 nucleotides matching TRBD1. Germline V gene lookup returns CDR1 MNHEY and CDR2 SVGAGI. CDR3 size: 13 residues. Losses at the gene ends were 8 bases for V and 0 bases for J; bases not matched to a gene: 3. The CDR3 DNA is TGTGCCAGCGGACAGGGCCCCTCCTACGAGCAGTACTTC. This sequence encodes CASGQGPSYEQYF.

The chain couples TRBV6-5 to TRBJ1-2; D is possibly TRBD1 (6 bases). V shed 7 bases and J shed 5 bases, with 20 bases lying between them. The germline V gene encodes CDR1 MNHEY and CDR2 SVGAGI. The CDR3 covers 15 residues. In DNA, the CDR3 is TGTGCCAGCAAAACTCTGGCAGGGGCCGATTATGGCTACACCTTC. It translates to CASKTLAGADYGYTF.

The CDR3 region has the DNA TGTGCCAGCAAACTCCAGGACAGGGGGCGGACTGAAGCTTTCTTT. It yields the protein CASKLQDRGRTEAFF. The genes are TRBV27 and TRBJ1-1; 11 positions agree with TRBD1. The CDR3 has 15 amino acids. Germline CDR1 reads MNHEY; CDR2 reads SMNVEV (reference sequence). The V and J ends lost 7 bases and 5 bases, in that order; junction bases with no gene match: 9.

This rearrangement joins TRBV4-1 to TRBJ2-3, with 7 bases aligning to TRBD1. The CDR3 runs to 15 residues. With 4 bases clipped from V and 2 bases from J, the junction kept 6 bases outside the gene matches. CDR1 and CDR2 from the germline V gene are MGHRA and YSYEKL. This CDR3 is CASSPGQMNTDTQYF. CDR3 sequence (DNA): TGCGCCAGCAGCCCGGGACAGATGAACACAGATACGCAGTATTTT.

On this clone itself: This same CDR3 is encoded by further DNA sequences in the sample. The chain uses TRBV6-5 and TRBJ1-6, with a possible D match to TRBD1 (6 bases). The CDR3 runs to 15 residues. Germline V gene sequence: CDR1 MNHEY, CDR2 SVGAGI. The ends were cut back, 5 bases at V and 7 bases at J, with 15 bases in the middle. CDR3 DNA sequence: TGTGCCAGCAGTCCCTCGGGACACCCAAATTCACCCCTCCACTTT. Its protein product is CASSPSGHPNSPLHF.

The chain has TRBV4-1 and TRBJ2-1; weak D call: TRBD2 (6 bases). V was pared by 1 base and J by 3 bases, with 16 bases between. CDR3 length: 17 residues. CDR1 is MGHRA, CDR2 YSYEKL, per germline. The CDR3 sequence is CASSQGSTTGVYNEQFF. CDR3 coding DNA: TGCGCCAGCAGCCAAGGCTCTACGACGGGGGTCTACAATGAGCAGTTCTTC.

The chain is built from TRBV4-3 and TRBJ2-1; 8 bases map to TRBD2. Looked up from germline, CDR1 is LGHNA and CDR2 is YSLEER. The trim removed 0 bases at V and 4 bases at J, leaving 8 bases unmatched. The CDR3 sequence is 17 residues long. CDR3 sequence: CASSQDYSGTPYNEQFF. The CDR3 DNA reads as TGCGCCAGCAGCCAAGATTATAGCGGGACTCCATACAATGAGCAGTTCTTC.

This clone has more than one count but fewer than ten. The sample contains more than one DNA sequence encoding this CDR3. The rearrangement uses TRBV30 and TRBJ2-1, with unresolved D. V lost 3 bases, J lost 5 bases, and 5 bases lay in between. Germline assignment: CDR1 GTSNPN and CDR2 SVGIG (reference sequence). The length of the CDR3 is 11 residues. CDR3 protein: CAWSQNNEQFF. CDR3 DNA: TGTGCCTGGAGCCAAAACAATGAGCAGTTCTTC.

V usage is TRBV29-1 and J usage is TRBJ2-2; TRBD1 agrees at 9 bases. Germline CDR1 reads SQVTM; CDR2 reads ANQGSEA. Trimming took 7 bases from V and 7 from J; bases not matched to a gene: 7. This CDR3 has 13 residues. The CDR3 is CSASTGGVGELFF. The CDR3 DNA follows: TGCAGCGCTTCTACAGGGGGCGTCGGGGAGCTGTTTTTT.

The gene calls are TRBV7-6 and TRBJ2-2, with D perhaps matching TRBD1 (5 bases). Germline loops: CDR1 SGHVS, CDR2 FNYEAQ. V was clipped by 5 bases and J by 2 bases, with 15 bases between them. This CDR3 is built from 16 residues. The CDR3 coding sequence is TGTGCCAGCAGCCCGACCCCGCAGGGTAACACCGGGGAGCTGTTTTTT. Encoded protein: CASSPTPQGNTGELFF.

The chain employs TRBV7-6 and TRBJ2-7, with 10 nucleotides matching TRBD2. Looked up from germline, CDR1 is SGHVS and CDR2 is FNYEAQ. The V segment lost 1 base and the J segment 5 bases; nucleotides outside the gene matches: 14. The CDR3 has 18 amino acids. The CDR3 sequence is CASSLDIPSGSLVHEQYF. Written as DNA, the CDR3 is TGTGCCAGCAGCTTAGATATCCCTAGCGGGAGCTTAGTCCACGAGCAGTACTTC. The whole variable domain, remainder taken from reference TRBV7-6 and TRBJ2-7, is GAGVSQSPRYKVTKRGQDVALRCDPISGHVSLYWYRQALGQGPEFLTYFNYEAQQDKSGLPNDRFSAERPEGSISTLTIQRTEQRDSAMYRCASSLDIPSGSLVHEQYFGPGTRLTVT.

This rearrangement joins TRBV10-3 to TRBJ2-5; 8 nucleotides agree with TRBD1. The J call may be wrong; the DNA end is better matched by TRBJ2-7. Germline CDR1 reads ENHRY; CDR2 reads SYGVKD. The CDR3 spans 12 residues. CDR3 sequence: CATTGTGYEQYF. CDR3 in DNA: TGTGCCACCACCGGGACAGGCTACGAGCAGTACTTC.

This rearrangement joins TRBV7-2 to TRBJ1-1; no reliable D call. The CDR3 covers 15 residues. Germline values: CDR1 SGHTA, CDR2 FQGNSA. V lost 2 bases and J lost 4, with 14 bases in between. The CDR3 sequence: CASSLTGSSPTEAFF. DNA of the CDR3: TGTGCCAGCAGCTTAACGGGGAGCTCCCCCACTGAAGCTTTCTTT.

The rearrangement links TRBV5-1 to TRBJ1-2; maybe TRBD1 (5 bases). CDR1 is SGHRS, CDR2 YFSETQ, per germline. This CDR3 region has 12 residues. V was trimmed by 0 bases and J by 7 bases, leaving 7 bases between them. The CDR3 coding sequence is TGCGCCAGCAGCTTGGATAGGGGTGGCTACACCTTC. As protein: CASSLDRGGYTF.

This clone was observed once. The chain has TRBV4-1 and TRBJ2-7, with 8 bases identical to TRBD2. Matching the DNA end better, TRBJ2-1 makes the J call doubtful. The CDR3 extends over 14 amino acids. Per germline, CDR1 MGHRA and CDR2 YSYEKL. The CDR3 DNA is TGCGCCAGCAGTCACCGGGAGGGCTTCAATGAGCAGTTCTTC. It encodes CASSHREGFNEQFF.

The genes are TRBV28 and TRBJ1-5; TRBD1 might be the D (5 bases). Germline values: CDR1 MDHEN, CDR2 SYDVKM. The CDR3 has 15 residues. With 6 bases removed from V and 0 bases from J, the gap between germline ends came to 12 bases. CDR3 sequence: CASSKGAVSNQPQHF. DNA of the CDR3: TGTGCCAGCAGCAAAGGGGCAGTTAGCAATCAGCCCCAGCATTTT.

This chain joins TRBV19 and TRBJ1-2, with TRBD1 matching 7 bases. The CDR3 loop spans 16 amino acids. Germline V CDR1 and CDR2: LNHDA, SQIVND (reference sequence). The V segment lost 3 bases and the J segment 3 bases; nucleotides outside the gene matches: 10. CDR3 amino acids: CASSIRQGLSYYGYTF. The CDR3 DNA reads as TGTGCCAGTAGTATCCGACAGGGCCTATCCTACTATGGCTACACCTTC.

This chain uses TRBV25-1 with TRBJ2-5; the match to TRBD2 covers 12 bases. V was clipped by 5 bases and J by 4 bases; unmatched bases: 5. This CDR3 comprises 15 residues. Germline-derived CDR1 and CDR2 are MGHDK and SYGVNS. In DNA form, the CDR3 reads TGTGCCAGCAGTTTCCGACTAGCGGGGGTAGAGACCCAGTACTTC. Its translation: CASSFRLAGVETQYF.

The chain couples TRBV10-3 to TRBJ2-3; no clear D gene. Per the germline V gene, CDR1 is ENHRY and CDR2 is SYGVKD. V lost 0 bases and J lost 4, with 14 bases in between. CDR3 size: 16 residues. CDR3 residues: CAISESKRGFPDTQYF. The CDR3 bases are TGTGCCATCAGTGAGTCTAAGCGAGGTTTCCCAGATACGCAGTATTTT.

The V call is TRBV5-1, the J call TRBJ2-3, with D perhaps TRBD2 (5 bases). V was shortened by 0 bases and J by 0 bases, with 11 bases between the two germline ends. Germline V gives CDR1 SGHRS, CDR2 YFSETQ. This CDR3 has 16 amino acids. This CDR3 reads CASSLGRGPSTDTQYF. CDR3 DNA sequence: TGCGCCAGCAGCTTGGGCCGCGGGCCCAGCACAGATACGCAGTATTTT. The whole variable domain, filled in from reference TRBV5-1 and TRBJ2-3, reads KAGVTQTPRYLIKTRGQQVTLSCSPISGHRSVSWYQQTPGQGLQFLFEYFSETQRNKGNFPGRFSGRQFSNSRSEMNVSTLELGDSALYLCASSLGRGPSTDTQYFGPGTRLTVL.

J is TRBJ1-1 and V is TRBV7-2; D possibly corresponds to TRBD1 (5 bases). Germline loops: CDR1 SGHTA, CDR2 FQGNSA. CDR3 size: 14 residues. V lost 2 bases and J lost 1, with 8 bases in between. In nucleotides, the CDR3 is TGTGCCAGCAGCTTAACGGACACGAACACTGAAGCTTTCTTT. Translating it yields CASSLTDTNTEAFF.